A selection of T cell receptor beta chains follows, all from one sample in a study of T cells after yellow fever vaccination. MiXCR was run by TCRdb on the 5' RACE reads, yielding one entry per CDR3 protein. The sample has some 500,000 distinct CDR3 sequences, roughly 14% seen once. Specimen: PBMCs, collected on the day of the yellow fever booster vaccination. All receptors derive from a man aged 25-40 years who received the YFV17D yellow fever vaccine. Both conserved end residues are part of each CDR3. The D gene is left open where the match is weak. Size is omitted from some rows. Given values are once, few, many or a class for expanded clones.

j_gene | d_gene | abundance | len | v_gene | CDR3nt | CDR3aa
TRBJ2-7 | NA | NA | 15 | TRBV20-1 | TGCAGTGCTAGAGATGGTTCCTGGGGGGCTGACGAGCAGTACTTC | CSARDGSWGADEQYF
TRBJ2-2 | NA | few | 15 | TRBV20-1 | TGCAGTGCTAAAGACGGAGGCGCGAACACCGGGGAGCTGTTTTTT | CSAKDGGANTGELFF
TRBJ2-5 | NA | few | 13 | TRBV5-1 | TGCGCCAGCAGCTTCACAGGTGGAGAGACCCAGTACTTC | CASSFTGGETQYF
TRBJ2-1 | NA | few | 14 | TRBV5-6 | TGTGCCAGCAGCTTGGCCTTGGCCCCTAATGAGCAGTTCTTC | CASSLALAPNEQFF
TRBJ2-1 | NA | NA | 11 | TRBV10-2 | TGCGCCACAGGACCGATCAATGAGCAGTTCTTC | CATGPINEQFF
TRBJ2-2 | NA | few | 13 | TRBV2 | TGTGCCAGCAGTGGGCCGGGCACCGGGGAGCTGTTTTTT | CASSGPGTGELFF
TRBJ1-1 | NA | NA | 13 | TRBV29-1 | TGCAGCGTTGGGGGAAGTACGGACACTGAAGCTTTCTTT | CSVGGSTDTEAFF
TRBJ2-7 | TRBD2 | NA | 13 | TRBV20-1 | TGCAGTGCTCTGACTAGCGAGGGGTACGAGCAGTACTTC | CSALTSEGYEQYF
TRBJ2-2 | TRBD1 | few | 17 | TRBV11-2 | TGTGCCAGCAGCCATATTCGACAGGGCTTGAACACCGGGGAGCTGTTTTTT | CASSHIRQGLNTGELFF
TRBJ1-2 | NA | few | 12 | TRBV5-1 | TGCGCCAGCAGCGGTGCCGGCTATGGCTACACCTTC | CASSGAGYGYTF
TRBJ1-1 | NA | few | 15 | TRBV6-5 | TGTGCCAGCAGTTACGGGCACGGATTGAACACTGAAGCTTTCTTT | CASSYGHGLNTEAFF
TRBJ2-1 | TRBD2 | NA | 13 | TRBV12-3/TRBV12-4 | TGTGCCAGCAGTTTAGCGAGCGGGGCTTGGCAGTTCTTC | CASSLASGAWQFF
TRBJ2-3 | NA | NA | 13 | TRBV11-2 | TGTGCCAGCAGCTTCACCCAGGGAGATACGCAGTATTTT | CASSFTQGDTQYF
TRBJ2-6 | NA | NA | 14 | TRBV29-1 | TGCAGCGTTGCAACAGTCTCTGGGGCCAACGTCCTGACTTTC | CSVATVSGANVLTF
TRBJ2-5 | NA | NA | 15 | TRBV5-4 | TGTGCCAGCAGCTTGGAGGGAGGAAAACAAGAGACCCAGTACTTC | CASSLEGGKQETQYF
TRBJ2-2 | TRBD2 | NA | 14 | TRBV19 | TGTGCCAGTAGTACAACTAGCGGCCAGGGGGAGCTGTTTTTT | CASSTTSGQGELFF
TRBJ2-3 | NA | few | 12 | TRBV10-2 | TGCGCCAGCACCCTCCCCACAGATACGCAGTATTTT | CASTLPTDTQYF
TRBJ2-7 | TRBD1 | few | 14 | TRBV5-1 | TGCGCCAGCAGCTTCGACAGGGGAAAAAACGAGCAGTACTTC | CASSFDRGKNEQYF
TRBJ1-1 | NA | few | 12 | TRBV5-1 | TGCGCCAGCAGCTTGGATGGATATGAAGCTTTCTTT | CASSLDGYEAFF
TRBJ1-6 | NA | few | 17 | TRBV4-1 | TGCGCCAGCAGCCAAGATCGTGGGCAGGGCAGGGGTTCACCCCTCCACTTT | CASSQDRGQGRGSPLHF
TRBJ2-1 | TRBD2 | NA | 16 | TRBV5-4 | TGTGCCAGCAGCGGCAGTTTACTAGCGGGCAACAATGAGCAGTTCTTC | CASSGSLLAGNNEQFF
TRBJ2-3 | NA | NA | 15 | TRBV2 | TGTGCCAGTGCCGGACTAGGGGGGGTAAAAGATACGCAGTATTTT | CASAGLGGVKDTQYF
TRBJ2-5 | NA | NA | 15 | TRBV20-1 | TGCAGTGCTAGAGCGGAAGCGGGGACACTTGGGACCCAGTACTTC | CSARAEAGTLGTQYF
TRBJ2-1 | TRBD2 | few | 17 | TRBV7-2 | TGTGCCAGCAGCTTAAGGACTAGCCCCTTGTCCTACAATGAGCAGTTCTTC | CASSLRTSPLSYNEQFF
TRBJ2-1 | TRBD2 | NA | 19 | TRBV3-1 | TGTGCCTCCAGCCAAGATTCGCCTGAGTGGCGGGAGAGGGTAAATGAGCAGTTCTTC | CASSQDSPEWRERVNEQFF
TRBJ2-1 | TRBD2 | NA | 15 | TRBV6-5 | TGTGCCAGCAGCCTGAGTCCTAGCGGGATCGATGAGCAGTTCTTC | CASSLSPSGIDEQFF
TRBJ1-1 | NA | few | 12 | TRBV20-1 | TGCAGTGCTAGAGATCTGGCAGGGGAAGCTTTCTTT | CSARDLAGEAFF
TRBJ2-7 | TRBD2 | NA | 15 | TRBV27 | TGTGCCAGCAGTCTACTAGCGGGAGGGTACTACGAGCAGTACTTC | CASSLLAGGYYEQYF
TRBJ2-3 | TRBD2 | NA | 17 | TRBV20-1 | TGCAGTGCTAGAGCCCCATTTGCTAGCGGGAACACAGATACGCAGTATTTT | CSARAPFASGNTDTQYF